These 26 T cell receptor beta chains share one sample of origin, sequenced in a study of vaccination and CD4 T cells after COVID-19. These TCRs' antigens remain unknown. Treatment meaning: approximately nine-day PBMC culture with coronavirus spike peptide pools or control peptides (ViraFEST assay). Researchers used the Oncomine TCR Beta short-read assay to sequence DNA from cultured CD4+ T cells. From the PCR reads, TCRdb called clonotypes with MiXCR, one entry per CDR3 protein. The sample has tens of thousands of distinct CDR3 sequences, about 64% seen once; the top ten hold around 15%. Here the sequenced sample was CD4+ T cells from blood, cultured in vitro, taken after SARS-CoV-2 vaccination. Receptors were obtained from a human donor who received a COVID-19 vaccine.

This chain connects TRBV19 to TRBJ1-2, with 8 bases matching TRBD1. With 7 bases clipped from V and 8 bases from J, the junction kept 12 bases outside the gene matches. From germline, CDR1 is LNHDA and CDR2 SQIVND (reference sequence). The CDR3 runs 14 residues. The CDR3 nucleotides read TGTGCCAGTACCCTCCGACAGGGGCGAGGGGGCTACACCTTC. The encoded protein is CASTLRQGRGGYTF.

The gene calls are TRBV12-3 or TRBV12-4 and TRBJ1-1; D is undetermined. V shed 3 bases and J shed 3 bases, with 14 bases lying between them. CDR3 length: 15 amino acids. The CDR3 nucleotides read TGTGCCAGCAGTTTGGGTGATATCGGGGACACTGAAGCTTTCTTT. It translates to CASSLGDIGDTEAFF.

In this sample, this clonotype turned up a few times. The chain links TRBV6-5 to TRBJ1-2; TRBD1 agrees at 8 bases. In germline, CDR1 is MNHEY, CDR2 SVGAGI. The CDR3 length is 14 residues. With V trimmed by 2 bases and J by 6 bases, 5 bases remained unmatched. Written as DNA, the CDR3 is TGTGCCAGCAGTTACGGGCAGGGGGCGGATGGCTACACCTTC. Translating it yields CASSYGQGADGYTF.

The V gene is TRBV7-9, the J gene TRBJ2-5; D call uncertain. V shed 3 bases and J shed 5 bases, with 7 bases lying between them. This CDR3 comprises 12 residues. Germline V gene sequence: CDR1 SEHNR, CDR2 FQNEAQ (reference sequence). The CDR3 spells CASSFSRETQYF. The CDR3 nucleotides read TGTGCCAGCAGCTTCAGTCGGGAGACCCAGTACTTC.

This chain connects TRBV10-3 to TRBJ1-2; no reliable D call. The V and J ends lost 4 bases and 4 bases respectively, with 13 bases between them. Per the germline V gene, CDR1 is ENHRY and CDR2 is SYGVKD. This CDR3 comprises 14 residues. CDR3 residues: CAISGVREIYGYTF. The CDR3 DNA reads TGTGCCATCAGTGGAGTCAGAGAAATCTATGGCTACACCTTC.

The V call is TRBV7-9, the J call TRBJ1-4; TRBD1 is a possible D gene (5 bases). Germline CDR1 SEHNR, CDR2 FQNEAQ (reference sequence). The CDR3 is 12 amino acids. Trimming removed 8 bases at V and 7 bases at J, with 11 bases between. CDR3: CASSEGVEKLFF. The CDR3 coding sequence is TGTGCCAGCTCTGAAGGGGTTGAAAAACTGTTTTTT.

The chain joins TRBV7-9 to TRBJ1-6; D call uncertain. Germline-derived CDR1 and CDR2 are SEHNR and FQNEAQ (reference sequence). The CDR3 covers 13 residues. V was pared by 0 bases and J by 7 bases, with 4 bases between. CDR3 coding DNA: TGTGCCAGCAGCTTAGCCCTCAATTCACCCCTCCACTTT. It translates to CASSLALNSPLHF.

For the CDR3, the DNA is TGCAGTGCTAGACGTCAACTACGCCTAGCGGGGGGCAAAGGCTACAATGAGCAGTTCTTC. This codes for CSARRQLRLAGGKGYNEQFF. The rearrangement links TRBV20-1 to TRBJ2-1; TRBD2 matches 11 bases. The ends lost 2 bases at V and 3 bases at J; junction bases unmatched: 18. Germline V gives CDR1 DFQATT, CDR2 SNEGSKA (reference sequence). There are 20 residues in the CDR3.

The chain uses TRBV15 and TRBJ1-5, with D uncertain. With 5 bases removed from V and 6 bases from J, the gap between germline ends came to 14 bases. The CDR3 runs to 14 residues. Germline lookup yields CDR1 LNHNV and CDR2 YYDKDF (reference sequence). CDR3 nucleotide sequence: TGTGCCACCAGCCTCACCGGAGGGCCTCAGCCCCAGCATTTT. Translated, it gives CATSLTGGPQPQHF.

The V gene is TRBV24-1, the J gene TRBJ2-5; D tentatively fits TRBD1 or TRBD2 (5 bases each). Germline loops: CDR1 KGHDR, CDR2 SFDVKD. V shed 3 bases and J shed 1 base, with 11 bases lying between them. The CDR3 consists of 15 residues. CDR3 loop: CATSDGGTTQETQYF. In nucleotides, the CDR3 is TGTGCCACCAGTGATGGTGGGACGACCCAAGAGACCCAGTACTTC.

This sequence joins TRBV2 and TRBJ1-5; D unresolved. Trimming took 0 bases from V and 4 from J, leaving 7 bases between them. Germline lookup yields CDR1 SNHLY and CDR2 FYNNEI. There are 14 residues in the CDR3. In DNA, the CDR3 is TGTGCCAGCAGTGAAGCGCCCCCTAATCAGCCCCAGCATTTT. Protein: CASSEAPPNQPQHF.

This clonotype was seen more than once but under ten times. The rearrangement links TRBV5-1 to TRBJ2-3, with TRBD1 as a possible D gene (6 bases). The CDR3 extends over 13 amino acids. Trimming removed 4 bases at V and 5 bases at J, with 11 bases between. Looked up from germline, CDR1 is SGHRS and CDR2 is YFSETQ. The chain's CDR3 is CASSISQGDTQYF. In nucleotides, the CDR3 is TGCGCCAGCAGCATTTCACAGGGAGATACGCAGTATTTT.

This chain links TRBV23-1 with TRBJ1-1, with 8 bases aligning to TRBD1. TRBV23-1 is an ORF; its function is uncertain. Germline trimming cut 3 bases from V and 0 bases from J; bases unmatched to any gene: 21. The CDR3 has 21 residues. The CDR3 region has the DNA TGCGCCAGCAGTCAGCCCCCGGGACAGGAAAGTTCTAAAACCCTGAACACTGAAGCTTTCTTT. It specifies CASSQPPGQESSKTLNTEAFF.

The DNA for the CDR3 is TGTGCCAGCAGGCCCTCGGGGGGTTCTGATGAAGCTTTCTTT. Protein: CASRPSGGSDEAFF. The genes are TRBV6-1 and TRBJ1-1, with D tentatively TRBD1 (5 bases). The CDR3 totals 14 residues. CDR1 is MNHNS, CDR2 SASEGT, per germline. V gave up 6 bases and J gave up 7 bases, with 18 bases separating them.

The rearrangement joins TRBV28 to TRBJ2-5, with D possibly matching TRBD2 (7 bases). Germline lookup yields CDR1 MDHEN and CDR2 SYDVKM. V was pared by 3 bases and J by 7 bases, with 15 bases between. CDR3 length equals 14 residues. The CDR3 DNA follows: TGTGCCAGCAGTTTCCCCCGGGGGGCTGGGACCCAGTACTTC. It encodes CASSFPRGAGTQYF. Drawing the rest from reference TRBV28 and TRBJ2-5, the complete variable domain is DVKVTQSSRYLVKRTGEKVFLECVQDMDHENMFWYRQDPGLGLRLIYFSYDVKMKEKGDIPEGYSVSREKKERFSLILESASTNQTSMYLCASSFPRGAGTQYFGPGTRLLVL.

This clonotype was recorded only once. The chain joins TRBV7-8 to TRBJ2-3; D is tentatively TRBD1 or TRBD2 (6 bases each). Germline CDR1 is SGHVS and CDR2 is FQNEAQ. This CDR3 has 13 residues. Deletions cut 3 bases from V and 6 bases from J, with 10 bases between. CDR3 sequence: CASSLRGADTQYF. CDR3 coding DNA: TGTGCCAGCAGCTTGAGGGGGGCCGATACGCAGTATTTT.

This clonotype has just a few counts. This chain joins TRBV20-1 and TRBJ1-1; tentative D call: TRBD1 (6 bases). CDR3 length: 13 residues. Trimming pared 5 bases from V and 2 bases from J, leaving 12 bases between. Germline V gives CDR1 DFQATT, CDR2 SNEGSKA (reference sequence). The CDR3 DNA reads TGCAGTGCTCATACAGGGTATAACACTGAAGCTTTCTTT. Translation: CSAHTGYNTEAFF.

The chain couples TRBV19 to TRBJ2-2; possibly TRBD1 for D (6 bases). CDR1 is LNHDA, CDR2 SQIVND, per germline (reference sequence). This CDR3 has 14 residues. Trimming removed 5 bases at V and 1 base at J, with 8 bases between. The DNA of the CDR3 is TGTGCCAGTAGTGGACAGAAGAACACCGGGGAGCTGTTTTTT. Translation gives CASSGQKNTGELFF.

The rearrangement uses TRBV20-1 and TRBJ2-1; 9 bases map to TRBD1. Germline V gene lookup returns CDR1 DFQATT and CDR2 SNEGSKA (reference sequence). V trimming: 5 bases; J trimming: 1 base; junction bases outside the gene matches: 6. The CDR3 extends over 15 amino acids. This chain's CDR3 is CSASMTGGSYNEQFF. The DNA for the CDR3 is TGCAGTGCTTCAATGACAGGGGGGTCCTACAATGAGCAGTTCTTC.

The chain recombines TRBV7-9 with TRBJ2-4; D is possibly TRBD1 or TRBD2 (6 bases each). CDR1 and CDR2 (germline): SEHNR, FQNEAQ (reference sequence). The CDR3 runs 16 residues. The V and J ends lost 1 base and 6 bases respectively, with 16 bases between them. CDR3 residues: CASSLESQGRINIQYF. CDR3 nucleotide sequence: TGTGCCAGCAGCTTAGAGTCGCAGGGGAGGATAAACATTCAGTACTTC.

This rearrangement joins TRBV18 to TRBJ2-2; 12 bases align to TRBD2. The CDR3 loop spans 17 amino acids. CDR1 is KGHSH, CDR2 LQKENI, per germline. V trimming: 0 bases; J trimming: 3 bases; junction bases outside the gene matches: 2. CDR3: CASSPPTSGGYTGELFF. CDR3 nucleotide sequence: TGTGCCAGCTCACCACCGACTAGCGGGGGTTACACCGGGGAGCTGTTTTTT.

The chain combines TRBV24-1 with TRBJ2-1, with TRBD1 identical over 8 bases. V lost 5 bases, J lost 8 bases, and 13 bases stayed unmatched. In germline, CDR1 is KGHDR, CDR2 SFDVKD. This CDR3 has 16 amino acids. The CDR3 spells CATSAPSGTGVHEQFF. The DNA for the CDR3 is TGTGCCACCAGTGCCCCTTCCGGGACAGGTGTTCATGAGCAGTTCTTC.

The chain employs TRBV5-1 and TRBJ2-1, with unresolved D. The germline CDR1 and CDR2 sequences are SGHRS and YFSETQ. V lost 4 bases, J lost 2 bases, and 19 bases lay in between. The CDR3 has 17 amino acids. CDR3 amino acids: CASSRQTVGQAYNEQFF. As DNA, the CDR3 is TGCGCCAGCAGCCGCCAGACTGTCGGTCAGGCCTACAATGAGCAGTTCTTC.

The chain joins TRBV6-2 or TRBV6-3 to TRBJ1-2, with D unresolved. The germline V and J ends were trimmed by 6 bases and 4 bases, with 21 bases remaining between them. CDR1 MNHEY and CDR2 SVGEGT come from the germline V gene. There are 16 residues in the CDR3. The CDR3 region is CASSPSSQLHPYGYTF. The CDR3 DNA sequence: TGTGCCAGCAGCCCATCGTCACAGCTACATCCCTATGGCTACACCTTC.

This clonotype has just a few counts. The rearrangement links TRBV6-1 to TRBJ1-1, with 9 bases identical to TRBD1. Per the germline V gene, CDR1 is MNHNS and CDR2 is SASEGT. With 7 bases clipped from V and 5 bases from J, the junction kept 8 bases outside the gene matches. CDR3 length: 14 amino acids. The CDR3 DNA follows: TGTGCCAGCAACCCCACAGGGGGCATAACTGAAGCTTTCTTT. This sequence encodes CASNPTGGITEAFF.

The chain is built from TRBV25-1 and TRBJ2-3; 7 nucleotides match TRBD2. The CDR3 totals 13 residues. Germline values: CDR1 MGHDK, CDR2 SYGVNS. V gave up 4 bases and J gave up 12 bases; unmatched junction bases: 10. CDR3 amino acids: CASSGGEGRYQYF. Here the CDR3 DNA reads TGTGCCAGCAGTGGGGGGGAGGGTCGTTATCAGTATTTT.